The present T cell receptor (beta chain) was sequenced within a study of T cell responses to AZD1222 COVID-19 vaccine. Across the study: Whether given at about 4 or about 12 weeks, second doses were pooled.

Profiling relied on immunoSEQ multiplex PCR, and the TCRdb table lists in-frame clones only, not all of them. The table records 150,000 or so clones, 90% of them present only once. Whole-study findings and limits: Spike was spanned by vaccine-associated CD4 TCRs, which were dominant at 160-218 and 743-854. Spike-specific TCR breadth and depth both grew after two AZD1222 doses.

Per germline, CDR1 KGHSH and CDR2 LQKENI. Trimming pared 2 bases from V and 2 bases from J, leaving 4 bases between. This CDR3 region has 13 residues. In regard to this clone: The antigen is not known.

Specimen: peripheral blood, collected on day 0 of AZD1222 vaccination. The sequence derives from an adult in good health. The rearrangement links TRBV18 to TRBJ1-5; no firm D call. The CDR3 region is CASSPDGNQPQHF. The CDR3 nucleotides are TGTGCCAGCTCACCAGATGGCAATCAGCCCCAGCATTTT.